This is a list of T cell receptor beta chains from one sample in a study of OX40 agonist ivuxolimab in advanced cancers. The protocol was immunoSEQ multiplex PCR, while the TCRdb copy is restricted to in-frame clones and leaves out a portion. Of some 43,000 clones listed, roughly 85% are singletons. Here the sequenced sample was CD4+ or CD8+ T cells sorted from blood, taken in a trial of the OX40 agonist ivuxolimab. The receptor set was obtained from an adult with an advanced solid tumor such as melanoma, head and neck, liver or kidney cancer. Each CDR3 is given with its conserved first and last residue. D genes are given only for firm matches.

V: TRBV7-2; D: TRBD2; J: TRBJ2-1; DNA: TGTGCCAGCAGCTTGCGGGGGGGCGAAGAGCAGTTCTTC; CDR3: CASSLRGGEEQFF
V: TRBV19; D: TRBD2; J: TRBJ2-3; DNA: TGTGCCAGTAGTATTAGCCCGGGACTAGCGGACGTTGTTACGCAGTATTTT; CDR3: CASSISPGLADVVTQYF
V: TRBV5-6; D: TRBD1; J: TRBJ1-5; DNA: TGTGCCAGCAGCTCCCGGGACAGGGGAAGCAATCAGCCCCAGCATTTT; CDR3: CASSSRDRGSNQPQHF
V: TRBV18; D: NA; J: TRBJ2-3; DNA: TGTGCCAGCTCACCACGGCGGAGTACAGATACGCAGTATTTT; CDR3: CASSPRRSTDTQYF
V: TRBV6-1; D: NA; J: TRBJ2-7; DNA: TGTGCCAGCAGTGTCAGGGTCACAGCCAGCGAGCAGTACTTC; CDR3: CASSVRVTASEQYF
V: TRBV7-6; D: TRBD1; J: TRBJ2-7; DNA: TGTGCCAGCAGCCGAGGACAGGGGGCCTACGAGCAGTACTTC; CDR3: CASSRGQGAYEQYF
V: TRBV19; D: TRBD2; J: TRBJ2-3; DNA: TGTGCCAGTAGTAGCTTGCGGGGGGGGTTTGCTGATACGCAGTATTTT; CDR3: CASSSLRGGFADTQYF
V: TRBV2; D: TRBD1; J: TRBJ2-7; DNA: TGTGCCATCGGACAGGGCCTCTCCTACGAGCAGTACTTC; CDR3: CAIGQGLSYEQYF
V: TRBV11-3; D: NA; J: TRBJ1-1; DNA: TGTGCCAGCAGCTTAGCGAGGAACACTGAAGCTTTCTTT; CDR3: CASSLARNTEAFF
V: TRBV28; D: TRBD2; J: TRBJ2-2; DNA: TGTGCCAGCAGACCCAGGACTAGCGGTTCCGGGGAGCTGTTTTTT; CDR3: CASRPRTSGSGELFF
V: TRBV7-2; D: NA; J: TRBJ1-6; DNA: TGTGCCAGCAGCTTAGGGGGGGGAAAGCCACCCCTCCACTTT; CDR3: CASSLGGGKPPLHF
V: TRBV7-7; D: TRBD1; J: TRBJ2-5; DNA: TGTGCCAGCAGCTCAGACAGGGGGTTTGAGACCCAGTACTTC; CDR3: CASSSDRGFETQYF
V: TRBV7-2; D: TRBD2; J: TRBJ2-7; DNA: TGTGCCAGCAGCTCCGGACTAGCGGGAGGCGAGCAGTACTTC; CDR3: CASSSGLAGGEQYF
V: TRBV5-5; D: NA; J: TRBJ1-2; DNA: TGTGCCAGCAGTCCCCCATTTACTAACTATGGCTACACCTTC; CDR3: CASSPPFTNYGYTF
V: TRBV6-5; D: NA; J: TRBJ2-1; DNA: TGTGCCAGCAGGACTAGTGTTGATGAGCAGTTCTTC; CDR3: CASRTSVDEQFF